A single sample gave rise to the 20 T cell receptor beta chains below, sequenced in a study of blood T cell repertoires in COVID-19. Generated by immunoSEQ multiplex PCR, the TCRdb table keeps only in-frame clones and is missing some. The repertoire has about 150,000 clones, around 80% of them found once; the top ten carry around 5.5%. Sequenced: PBMCs or T cells enriched from blood (not recorded which). These receptors came from a woman aged 45-59 years who had recovered from COVID-19.

As to this clone: The germline gene is not matched at one end of the junction; a read error may be the cause. The V gene is TRBV6-1, the J gene TRBJ1-1; 8 bases agree with TRBD1. CDR3 length equals 15 residues. Germline CDR1 and CDR2: MNHNS and SASEGT. The CDR3 sequence is CASSEQGAMNTEAFF. DNA for the CDR3: TGTGCCAGCAGTGAACAGGGGGCCATGAACACTGAAGCCTTCTTT.

The chain combines TRBV2 with TRBJ1-5; TRBD1 matches at 9 bases. The CDR3 sequence is 15 residues long. Germline-derived CDR1 and CDR2 are SNHLY and FYNNEI. Trimming removed 5 bases from V and 5 bases from J; junction bases left unmatched: 7. The CDR3 DNA reads TGTGCCAGCAGTATACCGGGACAGGGCCATCAGCCCCAGCATTTT. The encoded protein is CASSIPGQGHQPQHF.

The chain employs TRBV5-1 and TRBJ2-1; TRBD2 matches 7 bases. Germline V gene sequence: CDR1 SGHRS, CDR2 YFSETQ. The junction had 11 bases not matched to a gene; V was cut back by 0 bases and J by 8 bases. CDR3 size: 16 residues. CDR3 amino acids: CASSLGSGGSRDEQFF. In nucleotides, the CDR3 is TGCGCCAGCAGCTTGGGGTCGGGCGGGAGCAGGGATGAGCAGTTCTTC.

The rearrangement links TRBV7-2 to TRBJ2-2, with a tentative D call TRBD2 (6 bases). V lost 0 bases and J lost 2, with 13 bases in between. CDR3 length: 17 amino acids. CDR1 is SGHTA, CDR2 FQGNSA, per germline. The CDR3 coding sequence is TGTGCCAGCAGCTTAGCGGGTCCCGGGACTAACACCGGGGAGCTGTTTTTT. Translating gives CASSLAGPGTNTGELFF.

Note on this clone: Distinct nucleotide sequences in the sample also encode this CDR3. This sequence joins TRBV5-1 and TRBJ1-1; TRBD1 agrees at 9 bases. Germline lookup yields CDR1 SGHRS and CDR2 YFSETQ. After removal of 3 bases from V and 3 bases from J, the junction contained 3 bases not matched to a gene. The CDR3 contains 14 residues. The CDR3 is CASSSTGGYTEAFF. The CDR3 DNA follows: TGCGCCAGCAGCTCGACAGGGGGGTACACTGAAGCTTTCTTT.

There are a few counts of this clone. V and J are TRBV2 and TRBJ1-2; 7 bases line up with TRBD1. The CDR3 runs 14 residues. J was trimmed by 3 bases and V by 1 base; bases with no gene match: 2. Germline-derived CDR1 and CDR2 are SNHLY and FYNNEI. CDR3 DNA sequence: TGTGCCAGCAGTGAAGACAGGGGTGACTATGGCTACACCTTC. It encodes CASSEDRGDYGYTF.

The chain recombines TRBV6-4 with TRBJ2-5, with D possibly matching TRBD1 (6 bases). This CDR3 spans 15 amino acids. Germline V lookup: CDR1 MRHNA, CDR2 SNTAGT. Trimming took off 7 bases at V and 3 bases at J, with 18 bases between the two ends. The CDR3 loop is CASNGNGQSKETQYF. The CDR3 DNA follows: TGTGCCAGCAATGGAAATGGACAGTCTAAAGAGACCCAGTACTTC.

This clone has a handful of counts. The V and J genes are TRBV2 and TRBJ1-1; a possible D gene is TRBD1 (6 bases). The CDR3 is 16 amino acids. Trimming left V 8 bases short and J 2 bases short, with 21 bases between. Germline V gene lookup returns CDR1 SNHLY and CDR2 FYNNEI. The CDR3 region has the DNA TGTGCCAGCTTCCCCGGACAGACCAGTCATAACACTGAAGCTTTCTTT. Translating gives CASFPGQTSHNTEAFF.

The rearrangement uses TRBV28 and TRBJ1-2; D possibly corresponds to TRBD1 (5 bases). CDR3 size: 15 residues. Germline loops: CDR1 MDHEN, CDR2 SYDVKM. V lost 5 bases and J 0 bases, leaving 13 bases between the germline ends. CDR3 protein: CASSGWGGANYGYTF. CDR3 nucleotide sequence: TGTGCCAGCAGTGGGTGGGGGGGAGCTAACTATGGCTACACCTTC.

The chain carries TRBV4-2 and TRBJ1-5; D ambiguous. Trimming took off 3 bases at V and 2 bases at J, with 11 bases between the two ends. The CDR3 totals 15 residues. Germline V CDR1 and CDR2: LGHNA, YNFKEQ. CDR3 sequence: CASSHSREGNQPQHF. The CDR3 nucleotides are TGTGCCAGCAGCCATAGTCGTGAAGGCAATCAGCCCCAGCATTTT.

This chain uses TRBV4-2 with TRBJ1-3; D gene uncertain. V shed 1 base and J shed 1 base, with 8 bases lying between them. Germline V gives CDR1 LGHNA, CDR2 YNFKEQ. The CDR3 contains 15 residues. CDR3 region: CASSQAEGSGNTIYF. As DNA, the CDR3 is TGTGCCAGCAGCCAAGCAGAGGGATCTGGAAACACCATATATTTT.

This clone showed up just a few times. CDR3 sequence (DNA): TGCGCCAGCAGTGAGCGGTCAGGGGTTTCACCCCTCCACTTT. Its translation is CASSERSGVSPLHF. The rearrangement links TRBV10-1 to TRBJ1-6, with D perhaps TRBD1 (6 bases). Trimming stripped 2 bases from V and 9 bases from J, with 11 bases between. Germline values: CDR1 WNHNN, CDR2 SYGVQD (reference sequence). This CDR3 contains 14 residues.

This clone is a singleton in its sample. The V gene is TRBV6-5, the J gene TRBJ2-2; 8 nucleotides match TRBD1. The CDR3 is 14 amino acids. Germline loops: CDR1 MNHEY, CDR2 SVGAGI. V shed 6 bases and J 6 bases; nucleotides not matched to a gene: 6. DNA for the CDR3: TGTGCCAGCAGACCATCACAGGGGGCCGGGGAGCTGTTTTTT. This sequence encodes CASRPSQGAGELFF.

This clone was seen a few times. The chain employs TRBV10-3 and TRBJ1-5; 9 bases agree with TRBD1. Looked up from germline, CDR1 is ENHRY and CDR2 is SYGVKD. The CDR3 length is 15 residues. Trimming cost V 3 bases and J 7 bases; bases outside gene matches: 7. DNA of the CDR3: TGTGCCATCAGTGACACGGGACAGGGCGGACAGCCCCAGCATTTT. It codes for CAISDTGQGGQPQHF.

The genes are TRBV2 and TRBJ1-5, with D unclear. Germline-derived CDR1 and CDR2 are SNHLY and FYNNEI. Trimming stripped 3 bases from V and 0 bases from J, with 6 bases between. This CDR3 is 14 amino acids long. CDR3 coding DNA: TGTGCCAGCAGTGATGCAGTTAGCAATCAGCCCCAGCATTTT. This encodes CASSDAVSNQPQHF.

The rearrangement uses TRBV28 and TRBJ2-3; 11 bases fit TRBD1. Germline V gene lookup returns CDR1 MDHEN and CDR2 SYDVKM. The CDR3 sequence is 15 residues long. The V and J ends lost 7 bases and 5 bases, in that order; junction bases with no gene match: 8. The CDR3 sequence is CASNSGTGGLDTQYF. CDR3 sequence (DNA): TGTGCCAGCAACTCCGGGACAGGGGGTTTAGATACGCAGTATTTT.

This sequence joins TRBV28 and TRBJ1-6; D remains ambiguous. From germline, CDR1 is MDHEN and CDR2 SYDVKM. CDR3 size: 14 residues. Trimming removed 6 bases from V and 2 bases from J, with 8 bases in between. This CDR3 is CASSERPYNSPLHF. The CDR3 DNA is TGTGCCAGCAGCGAGCGGCCCTATAATTCACCCCTCCACTTT.

The CDR3 reads CASSSGTLQYF. DNA for the CDR3: TGTGCCAGCAGCTCCGGGACATTGCAGTACTTC. This chain uses TRBV5-6 with TRBJ2-7, with a tentative D call TRBD1 (6 bases). The V gene's germline CDR1 is SGHDT and CDR2 YYEEEE. This CDR3 contains 11 residues. V was shortened by 3 bases and J by 9 bases, with 10 bases between the two germline ends.

The V gene is TRBV10-3, the J gene TRBJ1-4, with TRBD1 identical over 7 bases. CDR1 is ENHRY and CDR2 is SYGVKD in the germline V gene. This CDR3 contains 20 residues. Losses at the gene ends were 2 bases for V and 0 bases for J; bases not matched to a gene: 15. CDR3 residues: CAISEAKLPGTASTNEKLFF. CDR3 DNA: TGTGCCATCAGTGAGGCCAAGCTCCCCGGGACAGCTTCAACTAATGAAAAACTGTTTTTT.

This clone was seen more than once but under ten times. V gene TRBV28 combines with J gene TRBJ2-2; maybe TRBD1 (6 bases). Germline V lookup: CDR1 MDHEN, CDR2 SYDVKM. Trimming took off 7 bases at V and 6 bases at J, with 12 bases between the two ends. This CDR3 is 13 amino acids long. DNA of the CDR3: TGTGCCAGCAATTCACAGGGTCCCGGGGAGCTGTTTTTT. The encoded protein is CASNSQGPGELFF.